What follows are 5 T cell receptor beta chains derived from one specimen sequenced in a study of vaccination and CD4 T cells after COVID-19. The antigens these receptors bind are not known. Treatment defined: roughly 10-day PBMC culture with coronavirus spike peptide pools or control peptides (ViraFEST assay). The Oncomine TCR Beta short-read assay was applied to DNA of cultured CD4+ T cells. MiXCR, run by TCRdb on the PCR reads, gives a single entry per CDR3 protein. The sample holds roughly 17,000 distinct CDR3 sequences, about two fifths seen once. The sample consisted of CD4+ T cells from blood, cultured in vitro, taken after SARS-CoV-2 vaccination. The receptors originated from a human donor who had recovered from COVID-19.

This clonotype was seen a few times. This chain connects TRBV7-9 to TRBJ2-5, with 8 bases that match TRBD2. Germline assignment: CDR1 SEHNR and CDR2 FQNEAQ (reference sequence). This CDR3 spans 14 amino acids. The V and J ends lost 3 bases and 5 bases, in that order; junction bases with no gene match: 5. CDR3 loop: CASSFPAGVETQYF. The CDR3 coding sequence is TGTGCCAGCAGCTTCCCAGCGGGAGTGGAGACCCAGTACTTC.

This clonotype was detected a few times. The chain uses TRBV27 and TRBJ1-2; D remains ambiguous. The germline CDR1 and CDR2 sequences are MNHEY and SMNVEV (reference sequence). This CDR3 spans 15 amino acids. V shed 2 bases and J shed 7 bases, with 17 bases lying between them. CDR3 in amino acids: CASSLGRPGNGGYTF. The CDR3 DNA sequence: TGTGCCAGCAGTTTAGGCCGCCCGGGGAACGGTGGCTACACCTTC.

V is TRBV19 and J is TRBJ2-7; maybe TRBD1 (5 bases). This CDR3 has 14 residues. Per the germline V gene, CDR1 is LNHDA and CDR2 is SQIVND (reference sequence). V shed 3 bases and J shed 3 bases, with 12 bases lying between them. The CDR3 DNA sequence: TGTGCCAGTAGTATTGTGGGAAGGGGCTACGAGCAGTACTTC. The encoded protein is CASSIVGRGYEQYF.

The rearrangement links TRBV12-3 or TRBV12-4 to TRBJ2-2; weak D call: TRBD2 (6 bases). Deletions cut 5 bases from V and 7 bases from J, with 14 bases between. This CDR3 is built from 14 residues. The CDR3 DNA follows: TGTGCCAGCAGTCAGGCGGCGGGAAGCGGGGAGCTGTTTTTT. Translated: CASSQAAGSGELFF.

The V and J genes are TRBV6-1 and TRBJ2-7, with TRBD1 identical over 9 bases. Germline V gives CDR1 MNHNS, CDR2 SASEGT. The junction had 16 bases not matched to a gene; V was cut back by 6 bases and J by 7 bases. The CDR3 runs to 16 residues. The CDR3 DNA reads TGTGCCAGCAGATATAAATACAGGGGGCGGTTTGGGGAGCAGTACTTC. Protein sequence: CASRYKYRGRFGEQYF.